This T cell receptor (beta chain) originates from a study of T cell repertoires in cytomegalovirus infection. Study overall: Matching HLA type and CMV infection were both indicated by public TCR beta signatures.

A word on this clonotype: Its antigen is not identified.

A single record per CDR3 protein comes from TCRdb applying MiXCR to the reads. Among 550,000 to 700,000 distinct CDR3 sequences listed, 35% to 50% were seen once. This CDR3 region has 15 residues. CDR1 and CDR2 from the germline V gene are MNHEY and SVGEGT. Trimming at V came to 6 bases and at J to 1 base, leaving 4 bases not matched to a gene. Study-wide points: The ex vivo response was dominated by HLA-C-restricted CMV-specific TCR beta clonotypes.

The sample was cultured PBMCs, taken from culture after CMV antigen stimulation. The chain has TRBV6-2 or TRBV6-3 and TRBJ2-7; TRBD2 matches 12 bases. The receptor was derived from a human donor in good health (CMV status not recorded). Some clones in this sample may be carry-over from other donors' samples. In DNA, the CDR3 is TGTGCCAGCAGACGACTAGCGGGGGATTCCTACGAGCAGTACTTC. It codes for CASRRLAGDSYEQYF.